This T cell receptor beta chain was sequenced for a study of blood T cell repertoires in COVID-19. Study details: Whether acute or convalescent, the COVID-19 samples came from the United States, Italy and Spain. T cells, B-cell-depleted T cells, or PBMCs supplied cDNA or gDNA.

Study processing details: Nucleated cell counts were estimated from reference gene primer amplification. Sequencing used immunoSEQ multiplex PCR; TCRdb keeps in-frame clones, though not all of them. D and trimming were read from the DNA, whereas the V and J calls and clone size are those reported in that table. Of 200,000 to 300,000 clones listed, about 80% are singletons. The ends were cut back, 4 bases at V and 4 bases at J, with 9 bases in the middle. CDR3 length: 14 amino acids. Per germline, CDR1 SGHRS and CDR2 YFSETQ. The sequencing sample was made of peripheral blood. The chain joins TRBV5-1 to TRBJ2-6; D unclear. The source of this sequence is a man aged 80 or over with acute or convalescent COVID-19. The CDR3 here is CASSSTGGANVLTF. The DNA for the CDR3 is TGCGCCAGCAGCAGTACCGGGGGGGCCAACGTCCTGACTTTC.